The 22 T cell receptor beta chains below all came from one sample that was sequenced in a study of STAT5B mutations in CD4+ large granular lymphocyte leukemia. Profiling relied on immunoSEQ multiplex PCR, and the TCRdb table lists in-frame clones only, not all of them. The sample contains 35,000 or so clones, approximately 88% of which appear only once. Source material: CD4+ T cells from blood buffy coats. The origin of the receptors is a human donor in good health.

The genes are TRBV27 and TRBJ2-1; 8 nucleotides agree with TRBD2. Germline values: CDR1 MNHEY, CDR2 SMNVEV (reference sequence). This CDR3 is built from 17 residues. Trimming cost V 2 bases and J 7 bases; bases outside gene matches: 13. The CDR3 here is CASSLHPGLVPQNEQFF. CDR3 nucleotides: TGTGCCAGCAGTTTACATCCGGGACTAGTTCCTCAAAATGAGCAGTTCTTC.

The chain carries TRBV5-8 and TRBJ1-5, with TRBD1 matching over 10 bases. The length of the CDR3 is 16 residues. Germline loops: CDR1 SGHTS, CDR2 YDEGEE. V lost 3 bases to trimming and J lost 2 bases; unmatched junction nucleotides: 5. This chain's CDR3 is CASSWGTGVGNQPQHF. The CDR3 DNA is TGTGCCAGCAGCTGGGGGACAGGGGTCGGCAATCAGCCCCAGCATTTT.

The V and J genes are TRBV28 and TRBJ2-3; D is possibly TRBD1 (8 bases). Trimming shortened V by 5 bases and J by 4 bases, and 16 bases separated the two germline ends. The CDR3 covers 15 residues. The germline CDR1 and CDR2 sequences are MDHEN and SYDVKM. The CDR3 reads CASSTTGGAADTQYF. CDR3 DNA: TGTGCCAGCAGTACTACAGGGGGGGCTGCAGATACGCAGTATTTT.

This chain connects TRBV7-6 to TRBJ1-1, with a possible D match to TRBD1 (6 bases). The germline V and J ends were trimmed by 5 bases and 9 bases, with 13 bases remaining between them. In germline, CDR1 is SGHVS, CDR2 FNYEAQ. The CDR3 has 12 amino acids. The CDR3 bases are TGTGCCAGCAGCACACGCACAGGGAAAGCTTTCTTT. Its protein product is CASSTRTGKAFF.

The rearrangement uses TRBV2 and TRBJ1-2; 7 bases map to TRBD1. The ends lost 6 bases at V and 6 bases at J; junction bases unmatched: 7. The germline V gene encodes CDR1 SNHLY and CDR2 FYNNEI. The CDR3 has 13 amino acids. Written as DNA, the CDR3 is TGTGCCAGCAGCACGGACAGGAGGGATGGCTACACCTTC. Protein product: CASSTDRRDGYTF.

The CDR3 bases are TGTGCCAGCAGTTCTAAAAGGGTGAACACCTTC. This gives the protein CASSSKRVNTF. The chain has TRBV6-5 and TRBJ1-2; D not certain. This CDR3 is built from 11 residues. Germline V gene lookup returns CDR1 MNHEY and CDR2 SVGAGI. V was pared by 4 bases and J by 12 bases, with 12 bases between.

The chain has TRBV5-1 and TRBJ2-2, with D tentatively TRBD1 (6 bases). CDR3 length: 14 amino acids. CDR1 is SGHRS, CDR2 YFSETQ, per germline. Trimming pared 4 bases from V and 3 bases from J, leaving 10 bases between. The CDR3 protein is CASSRDTYTGELFF. The CDR3 DNA reads TGCGCCAGCAGCAGGGACACCTACACCGGGGAGCTGTTTTTT.

This chain connects TRBV5-4 to TRBJ2-3; D unclear. Per germline, CDR1 SGHNT and CDR2 YYREEE (reference sequence). The CDR3 sequence is 14 residues long. V was shortened by 5 bases and J by 0 bases, with 10 bases between the two germline ends. CDR3 sequence (DNA): TGTGCCAGCAGTAACAAGATGAGCACAGATACGCAGTATTTT. As protein: CASSNKMSTDTQYF. The full variable domain, in which reference TRBV5-4 and TRBJ2-3 provide the parts outside the CDR3, is ETGVTQSPTHLIKTRGQQVTLRCSSQSGHNTVSWYQQALGQGPQFIFQYYREEENGRGNFPPRFSGLQFPNYSSELNVNALELDDSALYLCASSNKMSTDTQYFGPGTRLTVL.

V and J are TRBV25-1 and TRBJ2-2, with 15 bases aligning to TRBD2. Losses at the gene ends were 4 bases for V and 10 bases for J; bases not matched to a gene: 7. CDR1 MGHDK and CDR2 SYGVNS come from the germline V gene. The CDR3 runs to 16 residues. The CDR3 DNA follows: TGTGCCAGCAGTGCCCCCGGGACTAGCGGGAGGTCGGAGCTGTTTTTT. It yields the protein CASSAPGTSGRSELFF.

This rearrangement joins TRBV11-3 to TRBJ2-1; maybe TRBD1 (5 bases). Germline V gene sequence: CDR1 SGHNT, CDR2 YENEEA. The V gene lost 2 bases and the J gene lost 8 bases, with 19 bases spanning the gap. The CDR3 spans 16 residues. The CDR3 is CASSLSRQGQWDEQFF. In DNA form, the CDR3 reads TGTGCCAGCAGCTTAAGTCGGCAGGGCCAGTGGGATGAGCAGTTCTTC.

The rearrangement links TRBV6-5 to TRBJ1-5, with D perhaps matching TRBD1 (5 bases). The CDR3 covers 13 residues. Germline lookup yields CDR1 MNHEY and CDR2 SVGAGI. V dropped 4 bases and J dropped 1 base, with 5 bases sitting between them. In DNA form, the CDR3 reads TGTGCCAGCAGTTGGGACAGCAATCAGCCCCAGCATTTT. It codes for CASSWDSNQPQHF.

The chain has TRBV7-9 and TRBJ2-1; 7 bases agree with TRBD1. Trimming cost V 3 bases and J 0 bases; bases outside gene matches: 2. The germline gives CDR1 SEHNR, CDR2 FQNEAQ (reference sequence). CDR3 size: 15 residues. CDR3 region: CASSFRDSSYNEQFF. CDR3 coding DNA: TGTGCCAGCAGCTTCCGGGACAGCTCCTACAATGAGCAGTTCTTC.

The chain combines TRBV5-4 with TRBJ2-2; 9 nucleotides agree with TRBD2. CDR3 length equals 16 residues. The trim removed 4 bases at V and 7 bases at J, leaving 11 bases unmatched. Germline assignment: CDR1 SGHNT and CDR2 YYREEE (reference sequence). CDR3 nucleotide sequence: TGTGCCAGCAGCGGCGGGGGGGCAGAAGTAGGCGGGGAGCTGTTTTTT. Its translation is CASSGGGAEVGGELFF. The full variable domain, rest sourced from reference TRBV5-4 and TRBJ2-2, is ETGVTQSPTHLIKTRGQQVTLRCSSQSGHNTVSWYQQALGQGPQFIFQYYREEENGRGNFPPRFSGLQFPNYSSELNVNALELDDSALYLCASSGGGAEVGGELFFGEGSRLTVL.

The chain couples TRBV4-1 to TRBJ2-3; TRBD2 matches at 8 bases. The germline gives CDR1 MGHRA, CDR2 YSYEKL. Trimming at V came to 7 bases and at J to 6 bases, leaving 15 bases not matched to a gene. The CDR3 sequence is 16 residues long. Here the CDR3 reads CASKPGGGLGRDTQYF. The CDR3 coding sequence is TGCGCCAGCAAACCGGGAGGGGGTCTCGGGAGGGATACGCAGTATTTT.

V gene TRBV5-4 combines with J gene TRBJ1-2, with D possibly TRBD1 on 5 matching bases. Germline CDR1 reads SGHNT; CDR2 reads YYREEE (reference sequence). The length of the CDR3 is 13 residues. The V end was cut by 4 bases, the J end by 3 bases, with 10 bases between. CDR3 residues: CASSPGFYYGYTF. CDR3 sequence (DNA): TGTGCCAGCAGCCCAGGGTTCTACTATGGCTACACCTTC.

Worth noting for this clone: The limits of the CDR3 on the DNA are not certain, so only TCRdb's listed CDR3 is given. This rearrangement joins TRBV30 to TRBJ2-1; the table names TRBD2, a call not compared with the DNA. The CDR3 adds up to 15 amino acids, both ends counted. From germline, CDR1 is GTSNPN and CDR2 SVGIG (reference sequence). CDR3 loop: CAWGDGASGSPIKFF.

The chain joins TRBV9 to TRBJ2-5; a weak D match, TRBD1 (6 bases). V lost 5 bases and J 0 bases, leaving 11 bases between the germline ends. CDR3 length equals 14 residues. Germline V gene data show CDR1 as SGDLS and CDR2 as YYNGEE. Here the CDR3 DNA reads TGTGCCAGCAGTCGGACAGATTACCAAGAGACCCAGTACTTC. Translated: CASSRTDYQETQYF.

This chain links TRBV5-4 with TRBJ2-3; 11 bases map to TRBD2. Germline CDR1 and CDR2: SGHNT and YYREEE (reference sequence). The CDR3 loop spans 18 amino acids. J gave up 0 bases and V 0 bases, and 6 bases lay outside the gene matches. The DNA for the CDR3 is TGTGCCAGCAGCTTGGCGGCTAGCGGGGGGACTAGCACAGATACGCAGTATTTT. Translation: CASSLAASGGTSTDTQYF.

The chain is built from TRBV7-3 and TRBJ1-3; 8 bases match TRBD1. V shed 0 bases, J shed 1 base, and the junction held 8 bases outside the gene matches. The CDR3 totals 18 residues. CDR1 is SGHTA and CDR2 is FQGTGA in the germline V gene. The CDR3 DNA reads as TGTGCCAGCAGCTTAACGGAACCGGGACAGGCTTCTGGAAACACCATATATTTT. It translates to CASSLTEPGQASGNTIYF.

The chain has TRBV6-1 and TRBJ2-6, with unresolved D. This CDR3 is 18 amino acids long. From germline, CDR1 is MNHNS and CDR2 SASEGT. V lost 3 bases and J lost 1, with 16 bases in between. CDR3 in amino acids: CASSEMSSPDSGANVLTF. In nucleotides, the CDR3 is TGTGCCAGCAGTGAGATGAGCAGCCCCGATTCTGGGGCCAACGTCCTGACTTTC.

The genes are TRBV7-9 and TRBJ1-1, with D unclear. From germline, CDR1 is SEHNR and CDR2 FQNEAQ (reference sequence). CDR3 length equals 13 residues. Trimming pared 1 base from V and 2 bases from J, leaving 5 bases between. The CDR3 loop is CASSLVENTEAFF. The CDR3 region has the DNA TGTGCCAGCAGCTTAGTGGAAAACACTGAAGCTTTCTTT.

This clone was seen only a few times. This chain links TRBV9 with TRBJ1-5, with a tentative D call TRBD1 (5 bases). CDR1 and CDR2 (germline): SGDLS, YYNGEE. The CDR3 totals 15 residues. V was trimmed by 3 bases and J by 5 bases, leaving 15 bases between them. The CDR3 sequence is CASSANAGGDQPQHF. Here the CDR3 DNA reads TGTGCCAGCAGCGCTAATGCGGGGGGGGATCAGCCCCAGCATTTT.